This TCR beta chain was documented in a study of blood T cells in healthy people across ages. The V gene lost 1 base and the J gene lost 0 bases, with 14 bases spanning the gap. Per the germline V gene, CDR1 is SGHVS and CDR2 is FNYEAQ. CDR3 length: 17 residues. Together with a sample-barcoded 5' primer, a J-beta primer mix was included in a second PCR lasting about 7 to 11 cycles. TCRdb reprocessed the 5' RACE reads with MiXCR, giving one entry per CDR3 protein. The sample yields 910,000 or so distinct CDR3 sequences, roughly half seen once. This clonotype was seen once. The J gene is TRBJ2-3, the V gene TRBV7-6; D may match TRBD1 or TRBD2 (5 bases each). This TCR came from a woman aged 55-70 years in good health. Sequencing was performed on blood. CDR3 region: CASSLVGERYSTDTQYF. The CDR3 DNA reads TGTGCCAGCAGCTTAGTGGGGGAGAGGTATAGCACAGATACGCAGTATTTT. The full variable domain, with the rest looked up from reference TRBV7-6 and TRBJ2-3, is GAGVSQSPRYKVTKRGQDVALRCDPISGHVSLYWYRQALGQGPEFLTYFNYEAQQDKSGLPNDRFSAERPEGSISTLTIQRTEQRDSAMYRCASSLVGERYSTDTQYFGPGTRLTVL.